This T cell receptor (beta chain) was sequenced during a study of Ad26.COV2.S vaccination and SARS-CoV-2 variants. Only in-frame clones appear in the TCRdb table, and some are missing; sequencing was by immunoSEQ multiplex PCR. Counted here are around 320,000 clones, about 86% occurring once; the ten biggest clones make up 1.5% to 2.5%. Sample treatment: over 15 received Ad26.COV2.S at low or high dose, single or two shots; 5 received placebo; per-sample allocation not given. All samples were drawn on day 63, counting from the first vaccine or placebo injection. An 18-55-year-old adult in Boston served as donor. From germline, CDR1 is LNHNV and CDR2 YYDKDF (reference sequence). V trimming: 3 bases; J trimming: 2 bases; junction bases outside the gene matches: 3. The CDR3 sequence is 15 residues long.

The chain recombines TRBV15 with TRBJ1-2, with 10 bases identical to TRBD1. This receptor was taken from a person between 18 and 60 years old who received the Ad26.COV2.S COVID-19 vaccine or a placebo. The specimen comprised peripheral blood, sampled in a trial of Ad26.COV2.S vaccine versus placebo. In DNA, the CDR3 is TGTGCCACCAGCAGGGGGACAGGGGCCAACTATGGCTACACCTTC. Translated: CATSRGTGANYGYTF.